This T cell receptor (beta chain) was profiled in a study of shared clonotypes between healthy human individuals (dated by TCRdb to between 2020 and 2021). Regarding the study in general: The cohort included three men and a couple of women between 18 and 49 years of age. Leukapheresis yielded between about 0.85 and 9.5 billion PBMCs per donor. Per donor, three plates each were used for CD4 naive and CD4 memory, two for CD8 naive, and one for CD8 memory. To estimate repertoire size and how much clonotypes are shared between individuals, the study performed deep sequencing of blood TCR repertoires from a few healthy adults. Different laboratories and diverse techniques were used to prepare libraries and sequence TCR repertoires, to increase sequencing depth and limit assay-specific biases.

Reading from cysteine to phenylalanine, the CDR3 counts 19 amino acids. The only DNA kept is the CDR3, 57 bases in frame from the first base. Based on the germline V gene (reference sequence), the CDR1 and CDR2 sequences are SSHAT and FNYEAQ. For this clone: Its binding antigen is unknown. One end of the junction varies from germline; a read error may be responsible.

TCR CDR3 regions were amplified from genomic DNA by multiplex PCR using the deep immunoSEQ assay. Genomic DNA extracted from each cell subset was distributed evenly over all wells of several immunoSEQ 96-well plates, and each plate served as one replicate. For sorted subsets, 200 to 250 ng genomic DNA, equal to 30,000 or so T cell genomes, was loaded into each replicate PCR. The purified libraries were quantified using a Qubit 3.0 fluorometer, sized with a Bioanalyzer 2100, and then quantified again using the KAPA Library Quantification kit. A separate single-read 150-cycle Illumina NextSeq 550 flow cell was used to sequence each immunoSEQ 96-well plate. Turning to the authors' computational methods: Because only junctional sequences without quality scores were contained in the immunoSEQ output, filtering matching that applied to full-length reads could not be performed. To assign V/J genes and CDR3, sequences were annotated against IMGT germline references using PyIR, a Python wrapper for IgBLAST v1.9. Reads were filtered out if the reads had weak V/J assignments (E-value above 1e-6), no CDR3, stop codons, out-of-frame junctions, or ambiguous translated residues. V3J clonotypes were defined as sequences sharing the same inferred V gene, J gene, and CDR3 amino acid sequence. Percentage overlap between repertoires was computed as shared unique clonotypes divided by the size of the smaller repertoire. Repertoire richness was assessed with RTK rarefaction, the Chao1 estimator, and Recon v2.1 estimates of unobserved clonotypes. OLGA was used to compute generation probabilities for all TCRbeta clonotypes that the gDNA method yielded from a few donors. Imported from immuneACCESS, the table was reduced by TCRdb to in-frame sequences with V and J called. These copies leave out some clones; in studies compared against another copy, an unresolved V gene accounts for under half, and the cause of the remainder is not known. That table is the source of V, J and clone size, and D and trimming were worked out from the DNA. This sample gives 1.5 million to 2.5 million clones in total; roughly 94% of them show up just once. The ten largest clones capture less than 1.5% of the sample.

For the CD8 naive samples, CD45RO-negative cells were positively selected for CCR7, yielding a CD45RA+CCR7+ population from which TemRA cells were excluded. The donors were healthy, HIV-negative adults with no recently reported acute infections or vaccinations. All donors were Caucasian adults living in Nashville, Tennessee, USA. Blood was obtained by leukapheresis, after which PBMCs were separated by Ficoll-Histopaque density gradient centrifugation and cryopreserved in liquid nitrogen vapor phase. Purity and quantity of every magnetically sorted T cell population were checked by analytical flow cytometry. Each sorted fraction had its genomic DNA isolated and then quantified by UV absorbance on a Nanodrop 2000c. General study outcomes and caveats: Incomplete sequencing was indicated by rarefaction of sorted-subset datasets, despite the large sequencing depth. Because the study included only a small number of donors, the genetic and exposure-history diversity represented was limited. Sampling was restricted to blood, and TCR repertoires in tissues likely differ from the TCR repertoires found in blood. Pairwise subsampling indicated that sequencing depth was expected to affect the degree of clonotype sharing among donors. Naive subsets generally had larger estimated clonotype richness than memory subsets. Across four donors, roughly 5% of naive CD4, roughly 3.5% of naive CD8, 2.3% of memory CD4, and roughly 0.4% of memory CD8 clonotypes were shared. Compared with non-shared clonotypes, the clonotypes found in all four sorted-subset donors had higher generation probabilities.

This clonotype originated in a man between 18 and 35 years old in good health. The rearrangement joined TRBV7-7 to TRBJ2-3, with 11 central nucleotides matching TRBD2. Sample: naive CD8+ T cells sorted from blood. The sample's cell subset or site, from its label and the paper: CD45RA+CCR7+. Here is the DNA: TGTGCTAGCAGCTTTCTCCCGACTAGCGGGAACTCTAGCACAGATACGCAGTATTTT. Translation gives CASSFLPTSGNSSTDTQYF.